Sequencing of this T cell receptor beta chain was carried out in a study of T-cell reconstitution after alpha-beta-depleted transplantation in children. TCRbeta library construction was performed incorporating unique molecular identifiers. TCRdb reprocessed the PCR reads via MiXCR and lists one record per CDR3 protein. The sample includes about 980,000 distinct CDR3 sequences, roughly 29% of them seen just once. This clonotype was counted ten times or more. The CDR3 loop spans 15 amino acids. CDR1 and CDR2 from the germline V gene are SGHRS and YFSETQ. V was pared by 1 base and J by 0 bases, with 8 bases between.

V usage is TRBV5-1 and J usage is TRBJ2-1; tentatively, D is TRBD2 (5 bases). The receptor was isolated from a boy in the first two years of life who had a stem cell transplant for SCID, so the T cells may come from the graft donor. The material sequenced was PBMCs, mostly from graft donor cells, taken 360 days after TCRalphabeta/CD19-depleted stem cell transplant. The CDR3 loop is CASSLLGSSYNEQFF. In nucleotides, the CDR3 is TGCGCCAGCAGCTTGCTAGGGAGCTCCTACAATGAGCAGTTCTTC.